Listed here is a single T cell receptor beta chain. Antigen specificity is unknown. The CDR3 has 15 residues. The germline CDR1 and CDR2 sequences are SGHTA and FQGTGA. The V end was cut by 8 bases, the J end by 0 bases, with 13 bases between. These data come from a study of blood T cells in healthy people across ages. The use of a sample-barcoded 5' primer and a J-beta primer mix characterized a second PCR of about 6 to 11 cycles. Sequencing yielded, for each sample, at least 3 million paired-end reads carrying CDR3. TCRdb analysed the 5' RACE reads with MiXCR anew, one entry per CDR3 protein. This table holds some 670,000 distinct CDR3 sequences, 52% found once. Study-level results: Nothing was known about donor CMV status, and this possibly confounded expanded clonotype changes. Diversity estimated from one million T cells was considered an underestimate.

Sequenced material: blood. This clonotype originated in a woman at least 80 years old in good health. The chain combines TRBV7-3 with TRBJ2-2, with D perhaps TRBD1 (6 bases). The CDR3 region is CASVTEGANTGELFF. CDR3 nucleotide sequence: TGTGCCAGCGTGACCGAGGGGGCGAACACCGGGGAGCTGTTTTTT.